This TCR beta chain was captured by sequencing in a study of molecular identifiers for immune sequencing clone quantification. This clonotype was recorded at least ten times. The antigen is unknown. Study-level results: Clones that had above 20 RNA copies took up over 98% of effector molecules but under 1% in naive cells. The sizes of highly expanded clones could be underestimated when identical TCR molecules share a barcode.

The germline V and J ends were trimmed by 6 bases and 4 bases, with 9 bases remaining between them. This CDR3 is built from 12 residues. Germline V CDR1 and CDR2: KGHSH, LQKENI. Preparation of the bulk TCR libraries relied on previously described methods and listed TCR primers. TCRdb re-derived calls from the PCR reads in MiXCR, one entry per CDR3 protein. Of about 60,000 distinct CDR3 sequences listed, approximately 18% are singletons. Based on a CD8+CD4-CCR7+CD45RA+ profile, naive CD8 T cells were sorted. The origin of this receptor is a human donor in good health. Some libraries in this study had Jurkat cell RNA spiked in. Sequencing used naive CD8+ T cells from blood, with Jurkat cell RNA spiked in. Sample subset: FACS-sorted CD8+CD4-CCR7+CD45RA+ naive T cells. V and J are TRBV18 and TRBJ1-1, with D unresolved. CDR3 nucleotide sequence: TGTGCCAGCTCCCAGGATGGCACTGAAGCTTTCTTT. As protein: CASSQDGTEAFF.